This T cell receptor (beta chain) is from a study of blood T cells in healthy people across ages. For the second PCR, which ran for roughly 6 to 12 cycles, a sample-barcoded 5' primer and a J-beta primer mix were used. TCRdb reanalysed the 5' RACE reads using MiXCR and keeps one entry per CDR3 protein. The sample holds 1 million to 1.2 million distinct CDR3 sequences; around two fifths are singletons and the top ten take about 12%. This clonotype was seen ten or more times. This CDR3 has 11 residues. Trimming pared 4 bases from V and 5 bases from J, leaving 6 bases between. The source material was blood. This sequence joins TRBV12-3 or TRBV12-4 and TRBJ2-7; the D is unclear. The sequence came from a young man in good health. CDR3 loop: CASSSGHEQYF. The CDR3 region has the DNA TGTGCCAGCAGTTCTGGACACGAGCAGTACTTC.